This TCR beta chain comes out of a study of cytomegalovirus exposure and HLA in healthy donors (dated by TCRdb to 2016 to 2017). Study-level background: According to an earlier analysis of a few hundred of the donors, 150 million to 200 million T cells yielded over 100 million unique TCR beta sequences and approximately 300 Gb of sequence data. About 310 gigabases of sequencing data and approximately 85 million unique TCR sequences were included in an early release covering over 600 HLA-typed donors. Of the 300 to 500 genotyped donors, 65% to 90% were placed in the genetic ancestry cluster associated with self-reported Caucasian donors. The study was designed to test whether signatures of past pathogen exposure could be identified by cataloging public T cell receptors. The study used immunosequencing to profile the T cell repertoires of around 600 subjects and linked those repertoires to cytomegalovirus serostatus. Along with the 666-subject first cohort, a separate validation cohort of some 130 different subjects was used. The study combined high-throughput TCR immunosequencing, statistical association of individual TCRs with disease status, and machine learning to predict cytomegalovirus infection status. A later analysis re-analyzed previously published TCR beta repertoires from several hundred donors and added high-resolution HLA genotyping to study TCR occurrence patterns. The later analysis used no new phenotypic data to find candidate immune exposures, relying instead on TCR beta sequences and their occurrence across donors. An earlier analysis of approximately 580 of the donors used high-throughput TCR beta sequencing to judge whether each TCR beta V gene segment behaved as functional or pseudogenic. Donor age, sex, ethnicity and CMV serostatus were compiled together with the repertoire data. Genome-wide SNP genotypes for about 60% of the roughly 700 donors were used in a later genetic analysis, which treated that subset as a discovery cohort. Every discovery cohort repertoire had been produced on one sequencing platform. Class I and class II HLA loci were covered by the typing at four-digit resolution. The number of typed donors differed by locus: about 620-640 for A, B, C, DRB1 and DQB1; approximately 520 for DQA1; some 590 for DPA1; and around 450 for DPB1. Because of strong linkage in the cohort, roughly five DR-DQ haplotypes were treated as single units for association and clustering. Across some 400 genotyped donors of the cohort, an average of roughly 230,000 unique TCR beta nucleotide sequences per donor were sequenced, and approximately 17% of those sequences were non-productive. Study-wide conclusions, independent of this receptor: Some IMGT-functional V segments, including TRBV6-2 and TRBV6-3, could not be distinguished by the 87-base-pair reads and were therefore excluded. Sequencing depth was assumed to be roughly uniform across donors in the presence/absence analyses, though that assumption may not hold. In vitro tests confirmed that a few of the cytomegalovirus-associated TCR beta chains recognize cytomegalovirus antigens. In a later analysis, 16,951 TCR beta sequences were associated with specific HLA alleles at a false discovery rate of 0.05. A later analysis found that most CMV-associated TCR beta chains appeared HLA-restricted, with HLA associations seemingly driven largely by CMV exposure. When HLA alleles, especially DR and DQ, strongly co-occurred, TCR associations were difficult to assign to individual alleles. V-gene and J-gene trimming of TCR beta chains was associated with a missense DCLRE1C variant in a later genetic analysis, and the association was replicated in an independent cohort. In a later analysis, the rate of TCR association differed among HLA loci, with DRB1 alleles having the most associated TCRs and HLA-C alleles having the fewest. In a later genetic analysis, fewer N-insertions in productive TCRs were reported among donors in an Asian-associated ancestry cluster than the roughly 670-donor mean. Because some donors lacked HLA typing at each locus, the association tests relied only on the typed subset. A cluster of highly shared sequence variants was judged likely to represent a technical artifact of the sequencing pipeline. The study gave a list of 150 to 200 TCR beta chains associated with cytomegalovirus. Correlated functional status among segregating V segments might reflect linkage disequilibrium, but an unknown experimental factor could not be ruled out. A later analysis found that HLA-associated TCR beta chains were more clonally expanded and had lower generation probabilities than equally common non-associated chains. The cohort was sequenced for TCR beta chains only, and without alpha or paired-chain data the features that could be detected were limited. Several of the top co-occurrence clusters appeared to be linked to parvovirus B19, influenza, CMV and Epstein-Barr virus, according to a later analysis. The classifier was reported to diagnose cytomegalovirus status with high specificity and sensitivity in both the original and validation cohorts. Roughly 15 rarely observed V segments, including chromosome 9 orphons, were excluded from the earlier analysis of about 610 of the donors because counts were too low. A further reported finding was that TCR beta sequences accurately predicted the HLA-A and HLA-B alleles for most subjects in the first cohort. Broadly in line with IMGT annotations, most TCR beta V segments showed up in productive rearrangements about 87% or about 30% of the time in an earlier analysis of approximately 600 of the donors. Across donors, most TCR sequences were observed very rarely, whereas some public TCRs were present in many individuals. Immune exposure information for the cohort was limited to CMV serostatus. It was suggested by the authors that the approach could potentially be generalized to other disease states and immunological phenotypes.

The cohort comprised approximately 700 healthy bone marrow donors. At the time of sampling, every cohort member was nominally healthy, though immune exposures that went unrecorded were likely present. The donor tested CMV seronegative and was one of the 352 seronegative cohort members. A peripheral blood sample was provided by each donor, and peripheral blood mononuclear cells were used for TCR beta sequencing. Genomic DNA was extracted from the blood cell samples with the Qiagen DNeasy Blood Extraction Kit. Remarks on this clone: Which antigen it targets is not known. Per-base quality was not reported, and no clone a single base away is much larger than it.

Library preparation employed the immunoSEQ multiplex PCR assay. A mixture of 60 forward primers for TCR Vbeta segments and 13 reverse primers for TCR Jbeta segments was used in the multiplex PCR. The CDR3 region of rearranged TCR beta genes was amplified from genomic DNA by a multiplex PCR assay. The Illumina HiSeq System was used to sequence the amplified TCR beta libraries as 87-base-pair reads. The study's own analysis went as follows. Across the 670 or so repertoires, a later analysis counted 80 million or so unique TCR beta chains, 9 million to 14 million of which were shared by at least two donors. Raw reads were error-corrected and collapsed into unique sequences by a nearest-neighbor algorithm in which closely related sequences were merged to remove PCR and sequencing errors. V, D and J gene segments were assigned by aligning CDR3 sequences to IMGT reference sequences. For a sequence to be retained, a match of at least six nucleotides to both a V gene segment and a J gene segment was required. Rearrangements were classified as productive when the CDR3 lacked stop codons and remained in frame with V and J, and all other rearrangements were classified as non-productive. Following IMGT convention, CDR3 was defined as the stretch from the second conserved V-encoded cysteine up to the conserved J-encoded phenylalanine. Sequences without an unambiguous match to a single V gene segment were excluded from the earlier analysis of approximately 560 of the donors. In an earlier analysis of several hundred of the donors, a V segment was called functional when productive rearrangements were above 56.7%, and segregating when the standard deviation between donors exceeded 5%. A statistical classification framework was built to diagnose cytomegalovirus status from the catalog of TCR beta chain sequences. A later analysis assigned V and J genes by comparing TCR nucleotide sequences with IMGT/GENE-DB human TR gene sequences. In a later analysis, CDR3 sequences and most-parsimonious VDJ recombination scenarios were assigned using the TCRdist pipeline. In a later analysis, each TCR beta chain was defined by its CDR3 amino acid sequence together with its V-gene family, and reads without a unique V-gene family were excluded. A later analysis removed 592 highly shared, low-generation-probability nucleotide sequences to deal with suspected cross-contamination and a sequencing artifact. For each public chain, a later analysis derived a clonal expansion index from normalized ranks of inferred template counts within each repertoire. Generation probabilities in a later analysis came from a VDJ recombination model fitted to out-of-frame rearrangements, and those results were checked against IGoR. A later analysis scored TCR-TCR, TCR-HLA and TCR-CMV co-occurrence with hypergeometric tests, applying a repertoire-size bias correction to TCR pairs. False discovery rates were estimated in a later analysis by permuting HLA or CMV assignments 20 times. A later analysis grouped co-occurring TCRs with DBSCAN, adding TCRdist sequence similarity when clustering within HLA-allele-positive subsets. Repertoires with fewer than 30,000 or more than 120,000 public chains, plus five repertoires with anomalous nucleotide sharing, were excluded from co-occurrence clustering. Entries here come from immuneACCESS through TCRdb and include only in-frame sequences with V and J called. Some clones fail to appear in such tables; in the studies checked, an unresolved V gene covers under half of the shortfall, and the cause of the remainder is unknown. V and J calls and clone size are as listed in that table; D and trimming were resolved from the DNA. The sample table lists about 250,000 clones, about 90% of them with a count of one. The leading ten clones occupy approximately 1.5% of the sample.

Measured from the cysteine to the phenylalanine, the CDR3 is 13 residues long. Only the CDR3 portion is preserved as DNA: 39 bases, with reading frame beginning at the first base. V and J are truncated by 5 bases and 0 bases respectively, leaving an intervening sequence of 5 bases. CDR1 and CDR2 are drawn from the germline V gene (reference sequence): MNHEY, SMNVEV. The chain is made from TRBV27 and TRBJ1-5; no D gene can be assigned with confidence. Sample: PBMCs. The receptor's source is a girl aged 2 to 10 in good health and CMV-seronegative. Read as DNA, the sequence is TGTGCCAGCAGTCAGAATAGCAATCAGCCCCAGCATTTT. Its coded protein is CASSQNSNQPQHF.